These T cell receptor beta chains were read from a single sample in a study of HIV-infected patients and healthy controls. TCRdb analysed the 5' RACE reads with MiXCR anew, one entry per CDR3 protein. The data hold approximately 67,000 distinct CDR3 sequences, with about 16% observed a single time. Sequenced material: CD4+ T cells from blood. These receptors originate from a human donor in good health. Both conserved end residues are part of each CDR3. The D gene is left open where the match is weak. Some rows mark clone size as missing; the rest say once, few, many or name a class of expanded clone.

CDR3: CASRFGDRAQETQYF
DNA: TGTGCCAGCAGGTTCGGGGACAGGGCTCAAGAGACCCAGTACTTC
size: many
D: TRBD1
J: TRBJ2-5
V: TRBV28

CDR3: CSARDDLSYNEQFF
DNA: TGCAGTGCTAGAGACGACCTCTCCTACAATGAGCAGTTCTTC
size: many
D: NA
J: TRBJ2-1
V: TRBV20-1

CDR3: CASRSRGRRAKTEAFF
DNA: TGTGCCAGCAGAAGCAGGGGGCGTAGGGCCAAAACTGAAGCTTTCTTT
size: NA
D: TRBD1
J: TRBJ1-1
V: TRBV5-6

CDR3: CSASTSAYNEQFF
DNA: TGCAGTGCTAGTACTAGCGCCTACAATGAGCAGTTCTTC
size: NA
D: TRBD2
J: TRBJ2-1
V: TRBV20-1

CDR3: CASRRQMSGELFF
DNA: TGTGCCAGCAGACGACAGATGTCCGGGGAGCTGTTTTTT
size: NA
D: NA
J: TRBJ2-2
V: TRBV28

CDR3: CASSVDHSRLETQYF
DNA: TGTGCCAGTTCGGTGGACCACAGCCGCTTAGAGACCCAGTACTTC
size: few
D: NA
J: TRBJ2-5
V: TRBV19

CDR3: CSAREPSPLSSYNEQFF
DNA: TGCAGTGCTAGAGAACCGTCACCGTTGAGCTCCTACAATGAGCAGTTCTTC
size: few
D: NA
J: TRBJ2-1
V: TRBV20-1

CDR3: CSARDGLRYEQFF
DNA: TGCAGTGCGAGGGACGGGTTGAGGTATGAGCAGTTCTTC
size: NA
D: NA
J: TRBJ2-1
V: TRBV20-1

CDR3: CASSFDGSTDTQYF
DNA: TGTGCCAGCAGCTTTGATGGGAGCACAGATACGCAGTATTTT
size: NA
D: NA
J: TRBJ2-3
V: TRBV13

CDR3: CSVGSGGAYNEQFF
DNA: TGCAGCGTTGGTTCGGGGGGGGCCTACAATGAGCAGTTCTTC
size: few
D: TRBD2
J: TRBJ2-1
V: TRBV29-1

CDR3: CASSLGSYFEAFF
DNA: TGTGCCAGCAGCTTGGGGTCCTACTTTGAAGCTTTCTTT
size: few
D: NA
J: TRBJ1-1
V: TRBV5-5

CDR3: CNPRNRAYEQYF
DNA: TGCAACCCACGGAACAGGGCCTACGAGCAGTACTTC
size: NA
D: NA
J: TRBJ2-7
V: TRBV20-1

CDR3: CASSFVKSVAYGYTF
DNA: TGTGCCAGCAGTTTCGTGAAGAGCGTTGCCTATGGCTACACCTTC
size: few
D: NA
J: TRBJ1-2
V: TRBV12-3/TRBV12-4

CDR3: CSARDPRGGYEQFF
DNA: TGCAGTGCTAGAGACCCCAGGGGTGGGTATGAGCAGTTCTTC
size: few
D: NA
J: TRBJ2-1
V: TRBV20-1

CDR3: CASSLGHLSGNQKLFF
DNA: TGTGCCAGCAGCTTAGGCCACCTCTCCGGGAACCAAAAACTGTTTTTT
size: NA
D: NA
J: TRBJ1-4
V: TRBV7-2

CDR3: CASSQGGHGNQPQHF
DNA: TGTGCCAGCAGCCAAGGAGGCCATGGCAATCAGCCCCAGCATTTT
size: many
D: NA
J: TRBJ1-5
V: TRBV14

CDR3: CASSIPRGETQYF
DNA: TGTGCCAGTAGTATCCCGCGGGGAGAGACCCAGTACTTC
size: NA
D: NA
J: TRBJ2-5
V: TRBV19

CDR3: CASSPRAGGPGNEQFF
DNA: TGTGCCAGCAGTCCTAGAGCGGGAGGGCCTGGGAATGAGCAGTTCTTC
size: NA
D: TRBD2
J: TRBJ2-1
V: TRBV6-2/TRBV6-3

CDR3: CASSREDRNNQPQHF
DNA: TGTGCCAGCAGCCGCGAGGACAGGAACAATCAGCCCCAGCATTTT
size: NA
D: TRBD1
J: TRBJ1-5
V: TRBV9

CDR3: CASSLATSGRWVTYEQYF
DNA: TGTGCCAGCAGCTTAGCTACTAGCGGGAGATGGGTGACCTACGAGCAGTACTTC
size: few
D: TRBD2
J: TRBJ2-7
V: TRBV7-2

CDR3: CASKGKRNTDTQYF
DNA: TGTGCCAGCAAGGGGAAGCGGAACACAGATACGCAGTATTTT
size: few
D: NA
J: TRBJ2-3
V: TRBV7-8

CDR3: CAWMSQINSPLHF
DNA: TGTGCCTGGATGTCGCAGATTAATTCACCCCTCCACTTT
size: once
D: NA
J: TRBJ1-6
V: TRBV30

CDR3: CSDLAGGRDTQYF
DNA: TGCAGTGACTTAGCGGGGGGACGAGATACGCAGTATTTT
size: few
D: TRBD2
J: TRBJ2-3
V: TRBV20-1

CDR3: CASSQDLGRWNEKLFF
DNA: TGCGCCAGCAGCCAAGATCTGGGACGGTGGAATGAAAAACTGTTTTTT
size: NA
D: NA
J: TRBJ1-4
V: TRBV4-3

CDR3: CASSPRAGNTIYF
DNA: TGTGCCAGCAGCCCCAGGGCTGGAAACACCATATATTTT
size: medium-sized
D: NA
J: TRBJ1-3
V: TRBV12-3/TRBV12-4

CDR3: CSARDPSGGQKEQYF
DNA: TGCAGTGCTAGAGATCCCAGCGGGGGTCAGAAAGAGCAGTACTTC
size: NA
D: TRBD2
J: TRBJ2-7
V: TRBV20-1

CDR3: CASSSPGGRSPLHF
DNA: TGTGCCAGCAGTTCCCCAGGGGGCAGGTCACCCCTCCACTTT
size: few
D: TRBD1
J: TRBJ1-6
V: TRBV28

CDR3: CASSSGESTDTQYF
DNA: TGTGCCAGCAGTTCGGGGGAGAGCACAGATACGCAGTATTTT
size: NA
D: NA
J: TRBJ2-3
V: TRBV12-3/TRBV12-4